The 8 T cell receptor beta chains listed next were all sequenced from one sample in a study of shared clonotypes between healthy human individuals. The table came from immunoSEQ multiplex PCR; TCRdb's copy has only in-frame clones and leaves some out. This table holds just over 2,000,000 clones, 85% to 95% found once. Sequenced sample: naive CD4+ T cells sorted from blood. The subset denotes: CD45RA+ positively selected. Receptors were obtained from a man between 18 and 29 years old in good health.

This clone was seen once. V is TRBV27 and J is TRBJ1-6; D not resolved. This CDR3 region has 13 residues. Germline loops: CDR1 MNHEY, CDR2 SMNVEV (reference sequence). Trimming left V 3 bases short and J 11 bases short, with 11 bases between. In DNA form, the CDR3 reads TGTGCCAGCAGTTTCGGCGGATTAACACCCCTCCACTTT. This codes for CASSFGGLTPLHF.

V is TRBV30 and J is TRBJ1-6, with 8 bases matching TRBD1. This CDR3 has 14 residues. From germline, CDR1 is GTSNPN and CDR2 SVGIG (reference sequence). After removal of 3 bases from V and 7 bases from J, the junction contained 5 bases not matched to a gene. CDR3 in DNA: TGTGCCTGGAGCGGGACAGGCACAAATTCACCCCTCCACTTT. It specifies CAWSGTGTNSPLHF.

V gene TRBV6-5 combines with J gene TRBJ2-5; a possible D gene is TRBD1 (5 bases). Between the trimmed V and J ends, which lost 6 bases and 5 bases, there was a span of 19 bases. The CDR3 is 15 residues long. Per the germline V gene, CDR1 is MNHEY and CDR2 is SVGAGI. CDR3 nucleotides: TGTGCCAGCAGGGACACTCCTCGGCGGTTGGAGACCCAGTACTTC. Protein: CASRDTPRRLETQYF.

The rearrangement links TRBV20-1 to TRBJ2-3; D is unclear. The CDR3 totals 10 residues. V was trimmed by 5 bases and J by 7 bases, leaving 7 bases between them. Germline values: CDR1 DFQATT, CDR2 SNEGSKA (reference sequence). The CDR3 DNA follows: TGCAGTGCTCACCGGAATACGCAGTATTTT. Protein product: CSAHRNTQYF.

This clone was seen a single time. CDR3 coding DNA: TGTGCCAGCGGAACGACTAGCGGGAAGGTCGGGGAGCTGTTTTTT. Its translation: CASGTTSGKVGELFF. The V call is TRBV6-6, the J call TRBJ2-2; 11 bases are a match to TRBD2. Germline loops: CDR1 MNHNY, CDR2 SVGAGI (reference sequence). Trimming at V came to 8 bases and at J to 7 bases, leaving 9 bases not matched to a gene. CDR3 length: 15 residues.

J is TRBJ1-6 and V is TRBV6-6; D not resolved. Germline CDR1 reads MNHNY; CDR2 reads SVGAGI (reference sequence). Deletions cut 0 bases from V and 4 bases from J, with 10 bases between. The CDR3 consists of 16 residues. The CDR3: CASSYSHSGYNSPLHF. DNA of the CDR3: TGTGCCAGCAGTTACTCCCACTCGGGGTATAATTCACCCCTCCACTTT.

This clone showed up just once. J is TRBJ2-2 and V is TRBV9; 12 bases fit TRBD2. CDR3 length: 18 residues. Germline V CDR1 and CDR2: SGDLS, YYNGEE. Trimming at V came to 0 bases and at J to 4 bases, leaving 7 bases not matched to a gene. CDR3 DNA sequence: TGTGCCAGCAGCGTAGGAGCTAGCGGGAGGGCCCTCACCGGGGAGCTGTTTTTT. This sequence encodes CASSVGASGRALTGELFF.

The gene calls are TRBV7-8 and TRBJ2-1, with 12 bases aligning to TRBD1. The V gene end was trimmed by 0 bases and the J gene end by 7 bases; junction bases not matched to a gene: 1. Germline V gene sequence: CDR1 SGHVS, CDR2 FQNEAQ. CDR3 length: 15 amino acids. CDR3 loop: CASSLAGQGANEQFF. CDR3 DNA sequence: TGTGCCAGCAGCTTAGCGGGACAGGGGGCAAATGAGCAGTTCTTC.